This TCR beta chain was recovered during a study of cytomegalovirus exposure and HLA in healthy donors. Whole-study results and caveats: The records held CMV serostatus as the only immune exposure information. What was likely a sequencing artifact was a cluster of highly shared sequence variants. Later, an analysis showed that TCR beta chains associated with HLA were more clonally expanded than others that were equally common.

PCR primers comprised 60 Vbeta and 13 Jbeta primers. Libraries were prepared by immunoSEQ multiplex PCR; TCRdb keeps only in-frame clonotypes and omits some of them. The profile covers approximately 150,000 clones, with roughly 80% appearing a single time and 3% to 4% taken by the ten largest. The CDR3 is 14 amino acids. The germline gives CDR1 LNHDA, CDR2 SQIVND (reference sequence). The V and J ends lost 1 base and 6 bases, in that order; junction bases with no gene match: 2. On this clone: The antigen remains unidentified.

The specimen was PBMCs. V is TRBV19 and J is TRBJ1-5, with 8 positions matching TRBD1. The TCR originated in a male donor in good health and CMV-seronegative. In DNA form, the CDR3 reads TGTGCCAGTAGTATAGTAACAGGGGGTCAGCCCCAGCATTTT. Amino acids: CASSIVTGGQPQHF.